This T cell receptor beta chain was identified during a study of identical twins. Study conclusions and caveats: Model-predicted out-of-frame TCR alpha sharing fell below observed values in monozygotic twins. Compared with unrelated sharing, twin-shared out-of-frame alpha sequences had more low-probability sequences. In beta out-of-frame sequences, the excess sharing between twins was weaker. A partial confounding effect on zero-insertion analyses could come from invariant MAIT and iNKT cells.

The sample holds many counts of this clonotype. Its antigen remains unidentified. TCRdb re-called the 5' RACE reads with MiXCR, one entry per CDR3 protein. The data show 1.5 million to 2 million distinct CDR3 sequences, with about 30% seen just once and around 0.25% held by the top ten. The sequenced sample consisted of cord blood. The clonotype comes from a newborn girl in good health.

This CDR3 is CASSLGQGHTDTQYF. CDR3 bases: TGCGCCAGCAGCTTGGGACAGGGCCACACAGATACGCAGTATTTT. The chain links TRBV5-1 to TRBJ2-3, with 7 bases that match TRBD1. Trimming removed 0 bases from V and 2 bases from J; junction bases left unmatched: 3. Germline V gene sequence: CDR1 SGHRS, CDR2 YFSETQ. This CDR3 has 15 residues.